The present T cell receptor (beta chain) was sequenced within a study of blood T cell repertoires in COVID-19. Study information: The analysed material was cDNA or gDNA that came from T cells, B-cell-depleted T cells, or PBMCs.

The repertoire was sequenced with immunoSEQ multiplex PCR; TCRdb's copy has only in-frame clones and lacks some. The sample consists of approximately 90,000 clones, around 87% of them appearing once. The receptor's source is a human donor in a cohort sampled during active COVID-19. The sequenced sample consisted of peripheral blood.

The DNA for the CDR3 is TGTGCCAGCAGCCTGGGACAGCTTAATGAAAAACTGTTTTTT. Translating it yields CASSLGQLNEKLFF. The chain recombines TRBV5-8 with TRBJ1-4; 7 nucleotides line up with TRBD1. CDR1 and CDR2 (germline): SGHTS, YDEGEE. This CDR3 comprises 14 residues. With 4 bases clipped from V and 4 bases from J, the junction kept 4 bases outside the gene matches. Full variable domain (rest looked up from reference TRBV5-8 and TRBJ1-4): EAGVTQSPTHLIKTRGQQATLRCSPISGHTSVYWYQQALGLGLQFLLWYDEGEERNRGNFPPRFSGRQFPNYSSELNVNALELEDSALYLCASSLGQLNEKLFFGSGTQLSVL.